This T cell receptor (beta chain) was recovered during a study of cytomegalovirus exposure and HLA in healthy donors. Study details: About 77 million unique TCRs from HLA-typed donors made up an early data release.

The V and J ends lost 0 bases and 6 bases respectively, with 8 bases between them. The CDR3 covers 13 residues. The germline V gene encodes CDR1 MRHNA and CDR2 SNTAGT. The PCR employed 60 Vbeta primers together with 13 Jbeta primers. TCRdb keeps only in-frame clones here, not all; method: immunoSEQ multiplex PCR. The table includes 150,000 to 200,000 clones, roughly nine tenths detected once. The sample comprised PBMCs. This TCR was sampled from a boy aged 2 to 9 in good health and CMV-seronegative. The V gene is TRBV6-4, the J gene TRBJ1-2, with D perhaps matching TRBD1 (5 bases). CDR3 sequence reads: CASSDSPGDGYTF. The CDR3, as DNA: TGTGCCAGCAGTGACTCGCCGGGGGATGGCTACACCTTC.